This T cell receptor beta chain was profiled in a study of blood T cell repertoires in COVID-19. Overall study: Whether acute or convalescent, the COVID-19 samples came from the United States, Italy and Spain. Sources were T cells, B-cell-depleted T cells, or PBMCs; the material itself was cDNA or gDNA.

In the source study's methods: Amplification of reference gene primers provided the estimated nucleated cell counts. Assay used: immunoSEQ multiplex PCR; TCRdb lists only in-frame clones, some missing. V and J calls and clone size are copied from that table; D and trimming were computed from the DNA. The table shows tens of thousands of clones, with roughly four fifths occurring only once. Seattle's enrolled individuals joined amid active infection and were then monitored longitudinally. The sequenced sample consisted of peripheral blood. The clonotype comes from a woman in her 70s with COVID-19, enrolled during active disease.

In nucleotides, the CDR3 is TGTGCCAGCAGCCTAGCGGGGGCCTTCACAGATACGCAGTATTTT. This encodes CASSLAGAFTDTQYF. This chain uses TRBV7-3 with TRBJ2-3; 10 bases are a match to TRBD2. This CDR3 spans 15 amino acids. The J segment lost 2 bases and the V segment lost 5 bases, leaving 4 bases of the junction unmatched. Germline V gives CDR1 SGHTA, CDR2 FQGTGA.